A selection of T cell receptor beta chains follows, all from one sample in a study of T cells in Graves' hyperthyroidism and ophthalmopathy. One entry per CDR3 protein, called by TCRdb with MiXCR from the multiplex PCR reads. Among some 350,000 distinct CDR3 sequences listed, 19% were seen once. Sequenced sample: blood. These TCRs come from a woman between 18 and 29 years old with Graves' hyperthyroidism. The CDR3 runs from the conserved cysteine through the conserved F or W. D genes are given only for firm matches. The size entry is marked missing in some rows and otherwise reads once, few, many or a size class.

d_call	v_call	j_call	clone_size	cdr3_nt	cdr3_aa
NA	TRBV7-8	TRBJ2-5	NA	TGTGCCAGCAGCACCGAAGCGGCCCAGTACTTC	CASSTEAAQYF
TRBD2	TRBV20-1	TRBJ2-7	many	TGCAGTGCAAGAGGCCTAGCGGACTCCTACGAGCAGTACTTC	CSARGLADSYEQYF
NA	TRBV28	TRBJ1-5	many	TGTGCCAGCAGACTGGGCCCTGCGGATCAGCCCCAGCATTTT	CASRLGPADQPQHF
TRBD2	TRBV3-1	TRBJ2-7	many	TGTGCCAGCAGCCAGGGAGGGGCAGGGTACGAGCAGTACTTC	CASSQGGAGYEQYF
NA	TRBV12-3/TRBV12-4	TRBJ1-1	many	TGTGCCAGCAGACCACAGGGAGGTGATGAAGCTTTCTTT	CASRPQGGDEAFF
NA	TRBV12-3/TRBV12-4	TRBJ1-1	few	TGTGCCAGCAGTCCGACGGCAAGGTCGAACACTGAAGCTTTCTTT	CASSPTARSNTEAFF
NA	TRBV7-8	TRBJ1-1	many	TGTGCCAGCAGCTTGCGTGCAGGAGGGATTAGCACTGAAGCTTTCTTT	CASSLRAGGISTEAFF
NA	TRBV7-2	TRBJ2-7	many	TGTGCCAGCAGCTCGGACTTCTACGAGCAGTACTTC	CASSSDFYEQYF
TRBD1	TRBV12-3/TRBV12-4	TRBJ1-2	NA	TGTGCCAGCAGTTTAGGAGTGAGGGCAGGGGGCTTCGGCTATGGCTACACCTTC	CASSLGVRAGGFGYGYTF
NA	TRBV7-8	TRBJ1-1	many	TGTGCCAGCAGCTTATTCCGGGGGAGCACTGAAGCTTTCTTT	CASSLFRGSTEAFF
TRBD2	TRBV10-1	TRBJ2-7	many	TGCGCCAGCATAGAGACTAGCGGTTCCTACGAGCAGTACTTC	CASIETSGSYEQYF
TRBD2	TRBV5-1	TRBJ2-5	few	TGCGCCAGCAGCTTAACCGGGACTAGAGCTGAGACCCAGTACTTC	CASSLTGTRAETQYF
NA	TRBV2	TRBJ2-7	few	TGTGCCAGCAGTGAATCGGAACAGTACGAGCAGTACTTC	CASSESEQYEQYF
NA	TRBV4-1	TRBJ1-5	few	TGCGCCAGCAGTCATACTTGGAATCAGCCCCAGCATTTT	CASSHTWNQPQHF
TRBD1	TRBV12-3/TRBV12-4	TRBJ1-2	many	TGTGCCAGCAGTTTATTCCAGGGGGCTGACTACACCTTC	CASSLFQGADYTF
TRBD1	TRBV7-2	TRBJ1-1	many	TGTGCCAGCAGCTTTGGATCAGGGGGGATGGCTGAAGCTTTCTTT	CASSFGSGGMAEAFF
TRBD1	TRBV20-1	TRBJ1-1	many	TGCAGTGCTAGGGACAGGGGAAAGGGACCTGAAGCTTTCTTT	CSARDRGKGPEAFF
TRBD1	TRBV6-5	TRBJ1-5	many	TGTGCCAGCAGTTACCGGGACAGCCGATATAGCAATCAGCCCCAGCATTTT	CASSYRDSRYSNQPQHF
NA	TRBV6-5	TRBJ1-2	many	TGTGCCAGCAGTACATCCAGGAGGATCGCCTTC	CASSTSRRIAF
NA	TRBV6-2/TRBV6-3	TRBJ2-5	many	TGTGCCAGCAGTTCCCCCCCCGGAGGGGGGTATGAAGAGACCCAGTACTTC	CASSSPPGGGYEETQYF
NA	TRBV18	TRBJ1-2	NA	TGTGCCAGCTCACCACGGTCAGGGGCCTATGGCGGCTACACCTTC	CASSPRSGAYGGYTF
NA	TRBV5-1	TRBJ1-1	few	TGCGCCAGCAGCTTGGAGGAAATCGCTGAAGCTTTCTTT	CASSLEEIAEAFF
TRBD1	TRBV7-9	TRBJ2-5	many	TGTGCCAGCAGCGACAGGGGGACGGAGACCCAGTACTTC	CASSDRGTETQYF
NA	TRBV6-1	TRBJ2-4	many	TGTGCCAGCAGTGACTTTAGTATAGAGGACATTCAGTACTTC	CASSDFSIEDIQYF
TRBD2	TRBV6-1	TRBJ2-7	few	TGTGCCAGCAGTGAAAGAGCGGGGGGCTCCTACGAGCAGTACTTC	CASSERAGGSYEQYF
NA	TRBV12-5	TRBJ1-1	NA	TGTGCTAGTGGAACCACCCAAATGGGCACTGAAGCTTTCTTT	CASGTTQMGTEAFF
NA	TRBV20-1	TRBJ1-2	many	TGCAGTGCCAGAACGGTCAACTATGGCTACACCTTC	CSARTVNYGYTF
NA	TRBV12-3/TRBV12-4	TRBJ2-6	NA	TGTGCCAGCACCGCCCACCCAGGGCCTGGGGCCAACGTCCTGACTTTC	CASTAHPGPGANVLTF
NA	TRBV11-1	TRBJ2-7	many	TGTGCCAGCAGCTCAATAAGGAGGCCGGAGCAGTACTTC	CASSSIRRPEQYF
NA	TRBV30	TRBJ2-7	many	TGTGCCTGGAGTGCGGATCAGGGGAGCTCCTACGAGCAGTACTTC	CAWSADQGSSYEQYF
TRBD2	TRBV6-4	TRBJ2-7	many	TGTGCCAGCAGTGACTCTTTCCTAGCGGGGGCGAGCCCCTACGAGCAGTACTTC	CASSDSFLAGASPYEQYF
NA	TRBV11-2	TRBJ2-2	many	TGTGCCAGCAGCTTAGAGGGGGGGCGTCCCGGGGAGCTGTTTTTT	CASSLEGGRPGELFF
NA	TRBV6-1	TRBJ1-5	few	TGTGCCACCACAGGGCTCAGCAATCAGCCCCAGCATTTT	CATTGLSNQPQHF
NA	TRBV11-2	TRBJ1-1	NA	TGTGCCAGCAGCTTAGATTCGATCCCCACTGAAGCTTTCTTT	CASSLDSIPTEAFF
TRBD1	TRBV11-1	TRBJ1-2	few	TGTGCCAGCAGCTTAGCTGGGACAGGGGGCAACTATGGCTACACCTTC	CASSLAGTGGNYGYTF
TRBD2	TRBV11-1	TRBJ2-5	NA	TGTGCCAGCAGCTCCTCCCCTGGGAGCGGGGGGCCTCAAGAGACCCAGTACTTC	CASSSSPGSGGPQETQYF
NA	TRBV2	TRBJ1-5	many	TGTGCCAGCAGTGATAATAGCAATCAGCCCCAGCATTTT	CASSDNSNQPQHF
NA	TRBV12-3/TRBV12-4	TRBJ1-3	many	TGTGCCAGCAGTTTATGGTTTATCTCTGGAAACACCATATATTTT	CASSLWFISGNTIYF
NA	TRBV11-1	TRBJ2-7	many	TGTGCCAGCAGCCCGAGGGGAAGCAAAGACTACGAGCAGTACTTC	CASSPRGSKDYEQYF
TRBD1	TRBV6-1	TRBJ1-1	few	TGTGCCAGCAGTCGGGACAGTCCGAACACTGAAGCTTTCTTT	CASSRDSPNTEAFF
NA	TRBV3-1	TRBJ1-2	many	TGTGCCAGCAGCCAACGGTCGGGCAGGGAGAATGGCTACACCTTC	CASSQRSGRENGYTF
NA	TRBV5-6	TRBJ2-5	many	TGTGCCAGCAGCTTGGACAGGGTTGAGACCCAGTACTTC	CASSLDRVETQYF
NA	TRBV6-1	TRBJ1-6	many	TGTGCCAGCAAGGAGGACGGAGCCCCTAATTCACCCCTCCACTTT	CASKEDGAPNSPLHF
TRBD1	TRBV6-5	TRBJ2-4	many	TGTGCCAGCAGCTTAGTTCAGGGGGCCGGGGGCATTCAGTACTTC	CASSLVQGAGGIQYF
TRBD1	TRBV12-3/TRBV12-4	TRBJ2-5	once	TGTGCCAGCAGGCGACAGGGAAACCAAGAGACCCAGTACTTC	CASRRQGNQETQYF
NA	TRBV11-1	TRBJ1-1	many	TGTGCCAGCAGCTTAGTAGATCGACACCTGAACACTGAAGCTTTCTTT	CASSLVDRHLNTEAFF
NA	TRBV15	TRBJ1-2	many	TGTGCCAACAGCCCACGGACGGGGGGCTGCACCTTC	CANSPRTGGCTF
NA	TRBV6-5	TRBJ1-1	NA	TGTGCCAGCGGTAACAAGGGCCCCTACACTGAAGCTTTCTTT	CASGNKGPYTEAFF
TRBD1	TRBV7-9	TRBJ2-7	many	TGTGCCAGCACCGAAGACAGGGCCTACGAGCAGTACTTC	CASTEDRAYEQYF
NA	TRBV15	TRBJ1-1	many	TGTGCCACCAGCAGAGATAACAGAGGAACTGAAGCTTTCTTT	CATSRDNRGTEAFF